This T cell receptor beta chain was recorded in a study of OX40 agonist ivuxolimab in advanced cancers. Study overall: Patients were dosed intravenously with ivuxolimab at 0.01 to 10 mg/kg every 2 weeks. The study enrolled dose-escalation patients with hepatocellular carcinoma, melanoma, renal cell or head and neck cancer. Study observations and caveats: Expanded clones tended on average to be more numerous among CD8+ T cells than CD4+.

This CDR3 region has 13 residues. Germline V gene data show CDR1 as SGHTA and CDR2 as FQGTGA. Trimming removed 5 bases at V and 9 bases at J, with 14 bases between. As concerns this clone: The antigen remains unidentified.

Assay used: immunoSEQ multiplex PCR; TCRdb lists only in-frame clones, some missing. The sample comprises about 68,000 clones, about nine tenths of which are singletons, and approximately 0.32% rests with the top ten. This chain uses TRBV7-3 with TRBJ2-1, with D hard to call. The clonotype originates from an adult with an advanced solid tumor such as melanoma, head and neck, liver or kidney cancer. The input for sequencing was CD4+ or CD8+ T cells sorted from blood, taken in a trial of the OX40 agonist ivuxolimab. The CDR3 loop reads CASSRMRTGEQFF. The CDR3 DNA reads TGTGCCAGCAGCCGAATGCGAACGGGTGAGCAGTTCTTC.